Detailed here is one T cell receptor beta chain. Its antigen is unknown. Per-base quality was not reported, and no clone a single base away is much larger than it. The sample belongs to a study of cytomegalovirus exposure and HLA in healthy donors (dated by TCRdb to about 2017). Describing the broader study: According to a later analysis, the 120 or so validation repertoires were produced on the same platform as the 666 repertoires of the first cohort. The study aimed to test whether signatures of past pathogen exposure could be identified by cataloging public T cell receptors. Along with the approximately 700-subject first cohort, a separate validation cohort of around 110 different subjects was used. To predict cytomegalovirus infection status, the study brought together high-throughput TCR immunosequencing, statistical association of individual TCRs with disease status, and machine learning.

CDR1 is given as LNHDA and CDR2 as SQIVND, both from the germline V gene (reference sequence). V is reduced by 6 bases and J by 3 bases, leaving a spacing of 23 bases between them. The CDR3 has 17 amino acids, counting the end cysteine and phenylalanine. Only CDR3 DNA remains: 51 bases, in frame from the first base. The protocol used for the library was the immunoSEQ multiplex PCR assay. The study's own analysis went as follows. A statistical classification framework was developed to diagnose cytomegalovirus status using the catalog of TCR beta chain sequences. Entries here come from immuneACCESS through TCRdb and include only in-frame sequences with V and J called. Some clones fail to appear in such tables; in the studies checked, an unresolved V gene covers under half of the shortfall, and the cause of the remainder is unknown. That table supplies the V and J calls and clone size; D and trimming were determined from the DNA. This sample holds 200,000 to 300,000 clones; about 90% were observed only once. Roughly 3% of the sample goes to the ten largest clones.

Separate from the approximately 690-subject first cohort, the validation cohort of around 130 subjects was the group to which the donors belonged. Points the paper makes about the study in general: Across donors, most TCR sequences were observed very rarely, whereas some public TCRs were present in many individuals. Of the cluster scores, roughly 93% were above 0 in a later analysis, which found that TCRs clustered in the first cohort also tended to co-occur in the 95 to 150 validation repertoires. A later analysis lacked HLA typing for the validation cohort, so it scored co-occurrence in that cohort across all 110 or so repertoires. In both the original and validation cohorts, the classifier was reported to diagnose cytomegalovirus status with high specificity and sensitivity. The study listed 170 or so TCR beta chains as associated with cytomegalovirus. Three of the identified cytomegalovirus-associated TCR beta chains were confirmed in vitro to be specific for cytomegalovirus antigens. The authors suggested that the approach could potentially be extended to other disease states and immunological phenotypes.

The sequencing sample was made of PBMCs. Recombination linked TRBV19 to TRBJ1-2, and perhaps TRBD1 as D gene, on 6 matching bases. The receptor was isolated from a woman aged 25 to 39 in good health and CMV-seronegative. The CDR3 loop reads CASRLQGRGLVDYGYTF. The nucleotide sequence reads TGTGCCAGTAGATTACAGGGTCGGGGTCTGGTCGACTATGGCTACACCTTC.